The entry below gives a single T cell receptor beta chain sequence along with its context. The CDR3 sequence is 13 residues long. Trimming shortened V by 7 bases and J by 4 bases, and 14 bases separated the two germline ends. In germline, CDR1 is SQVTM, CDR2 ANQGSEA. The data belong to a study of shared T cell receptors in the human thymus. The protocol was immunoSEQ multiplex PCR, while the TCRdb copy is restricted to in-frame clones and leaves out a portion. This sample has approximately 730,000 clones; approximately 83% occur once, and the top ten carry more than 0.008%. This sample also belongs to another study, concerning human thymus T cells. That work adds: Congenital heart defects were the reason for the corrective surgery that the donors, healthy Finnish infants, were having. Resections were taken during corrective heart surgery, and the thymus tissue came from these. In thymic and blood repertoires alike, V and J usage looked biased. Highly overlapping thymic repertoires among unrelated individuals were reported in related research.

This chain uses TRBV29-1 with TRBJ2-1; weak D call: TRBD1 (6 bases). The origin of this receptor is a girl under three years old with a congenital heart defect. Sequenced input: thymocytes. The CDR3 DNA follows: TGCAGCGAGACGACGACAGGTTACAATGAGCAGTTCTTC. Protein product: CSETTTGYNEQFF.